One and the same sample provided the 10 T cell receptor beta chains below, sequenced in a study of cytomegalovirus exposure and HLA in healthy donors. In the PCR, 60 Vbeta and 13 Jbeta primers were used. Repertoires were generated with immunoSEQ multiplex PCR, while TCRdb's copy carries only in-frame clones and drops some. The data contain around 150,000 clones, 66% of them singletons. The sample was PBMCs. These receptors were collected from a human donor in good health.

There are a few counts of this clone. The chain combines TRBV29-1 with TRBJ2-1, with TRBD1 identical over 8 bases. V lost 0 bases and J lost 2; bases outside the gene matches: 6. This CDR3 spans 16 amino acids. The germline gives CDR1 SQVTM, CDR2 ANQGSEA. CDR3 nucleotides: TGCAGCGTTGAAGATCGCTGGACAGGGACCTACAATGAGCAGTTCTTC. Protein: CSVEDRWTGTYNEQFF.

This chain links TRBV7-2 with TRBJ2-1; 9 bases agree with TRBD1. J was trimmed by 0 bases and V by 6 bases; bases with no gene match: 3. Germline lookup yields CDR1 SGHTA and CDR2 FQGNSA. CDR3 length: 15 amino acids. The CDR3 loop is CASSVGQGSYNEQFF. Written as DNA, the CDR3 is TGTGCCAGCAGTGTGGGACAGGGCTCCTACAATGAGCAGTTCTTC.

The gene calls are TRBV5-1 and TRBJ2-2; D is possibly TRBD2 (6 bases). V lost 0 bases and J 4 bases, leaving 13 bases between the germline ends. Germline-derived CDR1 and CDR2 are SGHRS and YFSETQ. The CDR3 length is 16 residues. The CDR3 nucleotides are TGCGCCAGCAGCTTGGAAGCTAGCGTCGGCACCGGGGAGCTGTTTTTT. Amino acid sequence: CASSLEASVGTGELFF.

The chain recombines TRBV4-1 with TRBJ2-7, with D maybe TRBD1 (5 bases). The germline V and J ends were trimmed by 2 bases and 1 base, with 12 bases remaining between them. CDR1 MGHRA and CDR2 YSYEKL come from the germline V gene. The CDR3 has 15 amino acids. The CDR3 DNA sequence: TGCGCCAGCAGCCAAAGACAGAGAGATTCCTACGAGCAGTACTTC. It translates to CASSQRQRDSYEQYF.

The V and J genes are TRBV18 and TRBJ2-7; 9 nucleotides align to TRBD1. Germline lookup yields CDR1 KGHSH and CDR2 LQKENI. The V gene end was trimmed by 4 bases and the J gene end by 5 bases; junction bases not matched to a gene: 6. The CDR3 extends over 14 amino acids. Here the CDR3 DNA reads TGTGCCAGCTCACTTTGGGACAGGGTTGACGAGCAGTACTTC. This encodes CASSLWDRVDEQYF.

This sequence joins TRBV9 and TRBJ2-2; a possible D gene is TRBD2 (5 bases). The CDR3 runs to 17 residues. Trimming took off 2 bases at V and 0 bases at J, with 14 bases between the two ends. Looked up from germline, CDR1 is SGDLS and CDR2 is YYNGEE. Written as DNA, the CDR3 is TGTGCCAGCAGCGTGTCTAGCAGAGACGCGAACACCGGGGAGCTGTTTTTT. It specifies CASSVSSRDANTGELFF. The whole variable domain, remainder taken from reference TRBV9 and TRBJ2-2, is DSGVTQTPKHLITATGQRVTLRCSPRSGDLSVYWYQQSLDQGLQFLIQYYNGEERAKGNILERFSAQQFPDLHSELNLSSLELGDSALYFCASSVSSRDANTGELFFGEGSRLTVL.

The CDR3 loop reads CASQDRGVYNEQFF. DNA for the CDR3: TGCGCCAGCCAAGACAGGGGGGTCTACAATGAGCAGTTCTTC. The chain has TRBV10-2 and TRBJ2-1; 9 nucleotides match TRBD1. Trimming removed 8 bases from V and 3 bases from J; junction bases left unmatched: 5. Per germline, CDR1 WSHSY and CDR2 SAAADI. The CDR3 extends over 14 amino acids.

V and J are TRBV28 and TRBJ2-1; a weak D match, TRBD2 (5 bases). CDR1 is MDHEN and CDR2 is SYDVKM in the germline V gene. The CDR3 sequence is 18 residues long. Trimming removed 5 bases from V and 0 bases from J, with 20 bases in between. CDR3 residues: CASSPRIGRVPSYNEQFF. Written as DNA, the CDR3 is TGTGCCAGCAGTCCGCGTATAGGGCGGGTCCCCTCCTACAATGAGCAGTTCTTC.

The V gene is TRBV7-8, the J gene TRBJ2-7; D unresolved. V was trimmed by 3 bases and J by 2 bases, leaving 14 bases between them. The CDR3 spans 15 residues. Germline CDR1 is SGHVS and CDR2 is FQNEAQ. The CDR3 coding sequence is TGTGCCAGCAGCTTCACCTCGACACCGACCTACGAGCAGTACTTC. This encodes CASSFTSTPTYEQYF.

In DNA form, the CDR3 reads TGCGCCAGCAGCGGACAGGGTAGTTCCCACGAGCAGTACTTC. This translates into CASSGQGSSHEQYF. The gene calls are TRBV5-1 and TRBJ2-7; 8 bases fit TRBD1. The CDR3 runs 14 residues. V was clipped by 4 bases and J by 5 bases; unmatched bases: 8. The V gene's germline CDR1 is SGHRS and CDR2 YFSETQ.